The clone carrying this TCR beta chain appeared a single time. Measured with immunoSEQ multiplex PCR; TCRdb has only the in-frame clones, and not every one. The sample has hundreds of thousands of clones, 70% to 90% seen once. This sample is drawn from a study of shared T cell receptors in the human thymus. Trimming took 7 bases from V and 0 from J, leaving 10 bases between them. Germline V CDR1 and CDR2: MDHEN, SYDVKM. This CDR3 has 13 amino acids. A further study also used this sample, focusing on human thymus T cells.

This clonotype was sampled from a boy under two years old with a congenital heart defect. Specimen: thymocytes. J is TRBJ2-7 and V is TRBV28; possibly TRBD1 for D (5 bases). CDR3 sequence (DNA): TGTGCCAGCATAGACAGAACCTCCTACGAGCAGTACTTC. It translates to CASIDRTSYEQYF.